The next 2 T cell receptor beta chains were all read from a single sample in a study of response to subunit inactivated influenza vaccine. TCRdb redid the calling of the RT-PCR reads with MiXCR, one entry per CDR3 protein. The sample yields about 700,000 distinct CDR3 sequences, 14% seen once. The sequences come from PBMCs from blood, collected less than 15 days before vaccination. The origin of the receptors is a man in his forties or fifties who received an inactivated influenza vaccine.

Only a few counts were recorded for this clonotype. This sequence joins TRBV27 and TRBJ2-1, with 7 bases lining up with TRBD1. Looked up from germline, CDR1 is MNHEY and CDR2 is SMNVEV (reference sequence). With 5 bases clipped from V and 6 bases from J, the junction kept 7 bases outside the gene matches. The CDR3 runs 14 residues. The chain's CDR3 is CASSISGTANEQFF. CDR3 DNA: TGTGCCAGCAGTATTTCCGGGACAGCCAATGAGCAGTTCTTC.

The chain recombines TRBV7-6 with TRBJ2-7, with a weak D call TRBD1 (6 bases). Germline assignment: CDR1 SGHVS and CDR2 FNYEAQ. The CDR3 has 13 amino acids. V lost 3 bases and J 5 bases, leaving 11 bases between the germline ends. The CDR3 loop is CASSFNRAHEQYF. In nucleotides, the CDR3 is TGTGCCAGCAGCTTTAACAGGGCCCACGAGCAGTACTTC. The full variable domain, rest sourced from reference TRBV7-6 and TRBJ2-7, is GAGVSQSPRYKVTKRGQDVALRCDPISGHVSLYWYRQALGQGPEFLTYFNYEAQQDKSGLPNDRFSAERPEGSISTLTIQRTEQRDSAMYRCASSFNRAHEQYFGPGTRLTVT.